This TCR beta chain was obtained from a study of blood T cells in healthy people across ages. Study-level background: Roughly one uniquely barcoded beta molecule per two T cells was captured.

Germline CDR1 reads ENHRY; CDR2 reads SYGVKD. The length of the CDR3 is 15 residues. V dropped 3 bases and J dropped 2 bases, with 13 bases sitting between them. The study's findings and limits: A strong correlation between TCR beta diversity and naive T cell percentage was seen.

Sample-barcoded 5' priming and a J-beta primer mix drove a second PCR of about 6 to 12 cycles. TCRdb reanalysed the 5' RACE reads using MiXCR and keeps one entry per CDR3 protein. The sample holds about 830,000 distinct CDR3 sequences, 58% seen once. This clonotype was found a few times. The antigen remains undetermined. The donors, healthy Caucasians from Russia, were aged roughly 6 to 90. The source of this sequence is a young man in good health. Sequencing was carried out using blood. V and J are TRBV10-3 and TRBJ1-2; the D is unclear. The CDR3 DNA reads TGTGCCATCAGTGATTCGGAGTCGAGGAACTATGGCTACACCTTC. Protein product: CAISDSESRNYGYTF.